Shown below are 26 T cell receptor beta chains from a single sample sequenced in a study of cytomegalovirus exposure and HLA in healthy donors. PCR employed 60 Vbeta and 13 Jbeta primers. Sequencing used immunoSEQ multiplex PCR; TCRdb keeps in-frame clones, though not all of them. The repertoire holds about 84,000 clones, 63% seen once, with about 15% in the top ten. Sequenced material: PBMCs. The receptors come from a woman between 40 and 50 years old in good health and CMV-seropositive.

The chain couples TRBV2 to TRBJ2-7; 13 bases are shared with TRBD2. Germline values: CDR1 SNHLY, CDR2 FYNNEI. The CDR3 runs 14 residues. The junction had 1 base not matched to a gene; V was cut back by 6 bases and J by 2 bases. CDR3 amino acids: CASSTSGRAYEQYF. The CDR3 DNA is TGTGCCAGCAGCACTAGCGGGAGGGCCTACGAGCAGTACTTC.

The chain joins TRBV5-4 to TRBJ1-1; 12 bases agree with TRBD1. V shed 3 bases and J 5 bases; nucleotides not matched to a gene: 5. Germline CDR1 and CDR2: SGHNT and YYREEE (reference sequence). The length of the CDR3 is 15 residues. CDR3 DNA sequence: TGTGCCAGCAGCTCGGGACAGGGGGCGAGGACTGAAGCTTTCTTT. Translating it yields CASSSGQGARTEAFF. The full variable domain, with the rest looked up from reference TRBV5-4 and TRBJ1-1, is ETGVTQSPTHLIKTRGQQVTLRCSSQSGHNTVSWYQQALGQGPQFIFQYYREEENGRGNFPPRFSGLQFPNYSSELNVNALELDDSALYLCASSSGQGARTEAFFGQGTRLTVV.

The rearrangement joins TRBV2 to TRBJ2-5; maybe TRBD1 (5 bases). CDR1 is SNHLY and CDR2 is FYNNEI in the germline V gene. Trimming took 5 bases from V and 2 from J, leaving 12 bases between them. CDR3 length: 14 residues. The CDR3 region is CASSQGSRQETQYF. The CDR3 nucleotides read TGTGCCAGCAGTCAGGGTAGCAGGCAAGAGACCCAGTACTTC.

CDR3 DNA: TGTGCCAGCAGCTCCGCGCGGCTTTACGAGCAGTACTTC. It specifies CASSSARLYEQYF. This chain connects TRBV7-9 to TRBJ2-7; D gene ambiguous. The CDR3 totals 13 residues. CDR1 SEHNR and CDR2 FQNEAQ come from the germline V gene (reference sequence). Trimming removed 4 bases at V and 4 bases at J, with 11 bases between.

The chain recombines TRBV19 with TRBJ1-5, with 7 nucleotides matching TRBD1. Losses at the gene ends were 9 bases for V and 6 bases for J; bases not matched to a gene: 14. The germline V gene encodes CDR1 LNHDA and CDR2 SQIVND (reference sequence). The CDR3 loop spans 15 amino acids. The CDR3 bases are TGTGCCAGCCGGGCGGAGGGGGCCTCTTTTCAGCCCCAGCATTTT. Its translation is CASRAEGASFQPQHF.

In its sample, this clone was seen once. V usage is TRBV28 and J usage is TRBJ2-7, with 10 bases that match TRBD2. The ends lost 6 bases at V and 11 bases at J; junction bases unmatched: 13. This CDR3 has 14 residues. The germline gives CDR1 MDHEN, CDR2 SYDVKM. The CDR3, as DNA: TGTGCCAGCAGACCTGGACTAGCGGCGTCTTTGGAGTACTTC. It encodes CASRPGLAASLEYF.

The chain has TRBV5-4 and TRBJ1-2; weak D call: TRBD1 (5 bases). CDR3 length equals 14 residues. Germline CDR1 reads SGHNT; CDR2 reads YYREEE (reference sequence). V lost 1 base, J lost 4 bases, and 11 bases lay in between. CDR3 bases: TGTGCCAGCAGCTTGTGGGGCGGGAGCTATGGCTACACCTTC. It specifies CASSLWGGSYGYTF.

This rearrangement joins TRBV9 to TRBJ1-4; TRBD1 is a possible D gene (6 bases). CDR1 is SGDLS and CDR2 is YYNGEE in the germline V gene. The CDR3 runs 15 residues. The V gene lost 2 bases and the J gene lost 5 bases, with 13 bases spanning the gap. CDR3 sequence reads: CASSVGGADNEKLFF. The CDR3 nucleotides read TGTGCCAGCAGCGTCGGGGGGGCGGACAATGAAAAACTGTTTTTT.

V gene TRBV28 combines with J gene TRBJ2-1, with 7 bases matching TRBD2. Germline V lookup: CDR1 MDHEN, CDR2 SYDVKM. The CDR3 is made up of 15 amino acids. J gave up 3 bases and V 1 base, and 3 bases lay outside the gene matches. The CDR3 here is CASSLLGLDYNEQFF. The DNA for the CDR3 is TGTGCCAGCAGTTTATTAGGACTAGACTACAATGAGCAGTTCTTC.

This clone was observed a few times. The CDR3 DNA reads as TGTGCCAGCACACCCCGTGGACTAGCGGGAGAAGGGACAGATACGCAGTATTTT. Amino acid sequence: CASTPRGLAGEGTDTQYF. The chain couples TRBV27 to TRBJ2-3; 13 bases agree with TRBD2. V was pared by 7 bases and J by 3 bases, with 13 bases of the junction left unmatched. This CDR3 comprises 18 residues. Looked up from germline, CDR1 is MNHEY and CDR2 is SMNVEV (reference sequence).

This clone has a handful of counts. The chain recombines TRBV6-6 with TRBJ2-7, with TRBD1 as a possible D gene (6 bases). Trimming pared 2 bases from V and 4 bases from J, leaving 9 bases between. The CDR3 spans 13 residues. Germline-derived CDR1 and CDR2 are MNHNY and SVGAGI (reference sequence). The CDR3 loop reads CASSYDRLYEQYF. The CDR3 DNA is TGTGCCAGCAGTTACGACAGGCTATACGAGCAGTACTTC.

This clone was seen more than once but under ten times. The CDR3 here is CASSEDPSGAYNEQFF. In DNA, the CDR3 is TGCGCCAGCAGTGAGGATCCTAGCGGGGCCTACAATGAGCAGTTCTTC. The gene calls are TRBV10-1 and TRBJ2-1; TRBD2 matches 9 bases. The CDR3 covers 16 residues. Trimming cost V 2 bases and J 2 bases; bases outside gene matches: 4. The V gene's germline CDR1 is WNHNN and CDR2 SYGVQD (reference sequence).

CDR3 in amino acids: CAWSAWDRRTYEQYF. CDR3 nucleotide sequence: TGTGCCTGGAGTGCCTGGGACAGGAGAACCTACGAGCAGTACTTC. This chain links TRBV30 with TRBJ2-7, with 8 positions matching TRBD1. Germline V gene sequence: CDR1 GTSNPN, CDR2 SVGIG (reference sequence). The CDR3 contains 15 residues. Trimming removed 1 base from V and 2 bases from J; junction bases left unmatched: 7.

The chain joins TRBV5-6 to TRBJ2-1, with 7 bases identical to TRBD2. The V segment lost 0 bases and the J segment 4 bases; nucleotides outside the gene matches: 7. CDR3 size: 16 residues. The germline gives CDR1 SGHDT, CDR2 YYEEEE. The CDR3 DNA follows: TGTGCCAGCAGCTTGGAGCGTCTAGCGGTATACAATGAGCAGTTCTTC. The encoded protein is CASSLERLAVYNEQFF.

This chain connects TRBV19 to TRBJ1-1; maybe TRBD1 (6 bases). The CDR3 has 15 residues. V lost 5 bases to trimming and J lost 4 bases, with 17 bases between them. CDR1 is LNHDA and CDR2 is SQIVND in the germline V gene (reference sequence). CDR3 sequence (DNA): TGTGCCAGTAGTTCACTCGTGAGGGGGTTCACTGAAGCTTTCTTT. Translated: CASSSLVRGFTEAFF.

This clone has just a few counts. The chain links TRBV9 to TRBJ2-5, with D tentatively TRBD1 (6 bases). V dropped 0 bases and J dropped 5 bases, with 14 bases sitting between them. Germline loops: CDR1 SGDLS, CDR2 YYNGEE. The CDR3 has 15 amino acids. The CDR3 loop reads CASSVEGEPRETQYF. Here the CDR3 DNA reads TGTGCCAGCAGCGTAGAGGGGGAACCAAGGGAGACCCAGTACTTC.

The chain uses TRBV11-2 and TRBJ2-1; the D gene is possibly TRBD2 (6 bases). CDR1 is SGHAT and CDR2 is FQNNGV in the germline V gene. Trimming took off 7 bases at V and 0 bases at J, with 13 bases between the two ends. The CDR3 is 15 residues long. The CDR3 sequence: CASTSTRASYNEQFF. CDR3 sequence (DNA): TGTGCCAGCACCTCGACTAGGGCCTCCTACAATGAGCAGTTCTTC.

In its sample, this clone was seen a few times. The rearrangement uses TRBV4-2 and TRBJ2-7; TRBD1 is a possible D gene (6 bases). V lost 0 bases, J lost 1 base, and 10 bases lay in between. Germline V gives CDR1 LGHNA, CDR2 YNFKEQ. The length of the CDR3 is 15 residues. The CDR3 DNA follows: TGTGCCAGCAGCCAAGATCTACAGGGATCCTACGAGCAGTACTTC. Translation: CASSQDLQGSYEQYF.

A note on this clone: A junction boundary mismatches the germline segment, possibly from a read error. The chain joins TRBV29-1 to TRBJ1-4; TRBD1 matches 11 bases. Germline V gene lookup returns CDR1 SQVTM and CDR2 ANQGSEA. CDR3 length: 13 amino acids. CDR3 region: CSVAGTGGEKLLF. CDR3 DNA sequence: TGCAGCGTTGCCGGGACAGGGGGGGAAAAACTGCTTTTT.

The chain joins TRBV6-1 to TRBJ1-5; D may be TRBD1 (6 bases). V lost 2 bases and J lost 0, with 14 bases in between. Germline CDR1 is MNHNS and CDR2 is SASEGT. This CDR3 is built from 17 residues. CDR3 nucleotides: TGTGCCAGCAGTGAATTCCAGGGGTGGCGTAGCAATCAGCCCCAGCATTTT. Translating it yields CASSEFQGWRSNQPQHF.

This clone was counted only a few times. This chain uses TRBV9 with TRBJ2-7; tentatively, D is TRBD2 (5 bases). CDR1 is SGDLS, CDR2 YYNGEE, per germline. V was pared by 4 bases and J by 6 bases, with 11 bases between. CDR3 length: 12 amino acids. This CDR3 reads CASSLRAGEQYF. The CDR3 DNA is TGTGCCAGCAGCCTTAGGGCGGGCGAGCAGTACTTC.

This chain connects TRBV2 to TRBJ2-1; the D gene is possibly TRBD2 (6 bases). This CDR3 contains 17 residues. Germline-derived CDR1 and CDR2 are SNHLY and FYNNEI. Trimming stripped 7 bases from V and 1 base from J, with 20 bases between. The CDR3 DNA sequence: TGTGCCAGCACTCCCTCCAAGGGTGGACTATCCTACAATGAGCAGTTCTTC. It translates to CASTPSKGGLSYNEQFF.

The chain joins TRBV19 to TRBJ2-5; 7 bases fit TRBD1. V dropped 4 bases and J dropped 2; count of bases not matched to a gene: 7. CDR1 is LNHDA, CDR2 SQIVND, per germline (reference sequence). The CDR3 consists of 15 residues. CDR3 in DNA: TGTGCCAGTAGTACCCAGACAGGGCCGCAAGAGACCCAGTACTTC. Translation: CASSTQTGPQETQYF.

This clone was detected only a few times. The chain uses TRBV28 and TRBJ2-6; D is perhaps TRBD2 (5 bases). The ends were cut back, 1 base at V and 2 bases at J, with 21 bases in the middle. The germline gives CDR1 MDHEN, CDR2 SYDVKM. The CDR3 sequence is 20 residues long. CDR3 nucleotides: TGTGCCAGCAGTTTATTATTCCCTATGCGTAGGAGGACTGGGGCCAACGTCCTGACTTTC. This sequence encodes CASSLLFPMRRRTGANVLTF.

The rearrangement uses TRBV6-5 and TRBJ1-2; D not certain. Germline loops: CDR1 MNHEY, CDR2 SVGAGI. The CDR3 is made up of 15 amino acids. The V and J ends lost 4 bases and 2 bases respectively, with 14 bases between them. The DNA of the CDR3 is TGTGCCAGCAGTTTGAGGCGAACGTCAAACTATGGCTACACCTTC. This translates into CASSLRRTSNYGYTF.

V is TRBV13 and J is TRBJ2-3; D is perhaps TRBD2 (6 bases). The V gene lost 3 bases and the J gene lost 0 bases, with 13 bases spanning the gap. In germline, CDR1 is PRHDT, CDR2 FYEKMQ (reference sequence). The CDR3 extends over 16 amino acids. CDR3 nucleotides: TGTGCCAGCAGCTTTTCTTTCGGGACTAGCACAGATACGCAGTATTTT. It encodes CASSFSFGTSTDTQYF. Using reference TRBV13 and TRBJ2-3 for the parts outside the CDR3, the full variable domain is AAGVIQSPRHLIKEKRETATLKCYPIPRHDTVYWYQQGPGQDPQFLISFYEKMQSDKGSIPDRFSAQQFSDYHSELNMSSLELGDSALYFCASSFSFGTSTDTQYFGPGTRLTVL.